These 23 T cell receptor beta chains originate from one sample sequenced in a study of response to subunit inactivated influenza vaccine. TCRdb fed the RT-PCR reads into MiXCR, producing one record per CDR3 protein. The top ten clones hold approximately 10% of a sample with about 180,000 distinct CDR3 sequences, around 9.2% of them seen once. This material consisted of non-naive T cells sorted from PBMCs, taken on the day of vaccination. Source of these receptors: a man aged 45-60 years who received an inactivated influenza vaccine.

This clonotype was seen repeatedly, ten times or more. V is TRBV6-1 and J is TRBJ2-1, with D possibly TRBD1 on 6 matching bases. V lost 0 bases, J lost 10 bases, and 10 bases lay in between. In germline, CDR1 is MNHNS, CDR2 SASEGT. The CDR3 length is 13 residues. CDR3 nucleotides: TGTGCCAGCAGTGAAGCCCAGGGGTGGGAGCAGTTCTTC. Translated: CASSEAQGWEQFF.

The V gene is TRBV30, the J gene TRBJ2-7; D possibly corresponds to TRBD2 (6 bases). CDR3 length: 13 amino acids. Trimming stripped 5 bases from V and 5 bases from J, with 16 bases between. Germline V gene data show CDR1 as GTSNPN and CDR2 as SVGIG (reference sequence). The CDR3 sequence: CAWGLQLLDEQYF. DNA of the CDR3: TGTGCCTGGGGACTACAACTTTTGGACGAGCAGTACTTC. The variable domain in full, with the rest retrieved from reference TRBV30 and TRBJ2-7, is SQTIHQWPATLVQPVGSPLSLECTVEGTSNPNLYWYRQAAGRGLQLLFYSVGIGQISSEVPQNLSASRPQDRQFILSSKKLLLSDSGFYLCAWGLQLLDEQYFGPGTRLTVT.

This clonotype has a handful of counts. J is TRBJ1-2 and V is TRBV4-1; TRBD1 matches at 7 bases. The CDR3 has 15 residues. The V segment lost 1 base and the J segment 4 bases; nucleotides outside the gene matches: 6. Germline CDR1 MGHRA, CDR2 YSYEKL. Here the CDR3 DNA reads TGCGCCAGCAGCCAAGCGACAGGGTACGGCTATGGCTACACCTTC. Translated, it gives CASSQATGYGYGYTF.

This clonotype has just a few counts. The V gene is TRBV9, the J gene TRBJ2-1; no clear D gene. With 0 bases removed from V and 8 bases from J, the gap between germline ends came to 9 bases. The germline V gene encodes CDR1 SGDLS and CDR2 YYNGEE. The CDR3 totals 13 residues. The CDR3 loop is CASSVEIADEQFF. The CDR3 DNA sequence: TGTGCCAGCAGCGTAGAGATAGCCGATGAGCAGTTCTTC.

This clonotype was seen repeatedly, ten times or more. The rearrangement joins TRBV6-1 to TRBJ2-3, with 8 bases matching TRBD2. The V segment lost 7 bases and the J segment 10 bases; nucleotides outside the gene matches: 19. The V gene's germline CDR1 is MNHNS and CDR2 SASEGT. This CDR3 is built from 16 residues. The CDR3 protein is CASTTAGGTTQIPQYF. CDR3 DNA sequence: TGTGCCAGCACCACCGCGGGGGGTACCACACAGATCCCGCAGTATTTT.

The gene calls are TRBV3-1 and TRBJ2-7; D is possibly TRBD2 (5 bases). Trimming left V 0 bases short and J 0 bases short, with 9 bases between. The germline V gene has CDR1 LGHDT and CDR2 YNNKEL (reference sequence). The CDR3 loop spans 15 amino acids. This CDR3 is CASSQEYGVSYEQYF. The CDR3 nucleotides are TGTGCCAGCAGCCAAGAGTACGGGGTCTCCTACGAGCAGTACTTC.

The rearrangement uses TRBV18 and TRBJ2-7, with a weak D call TRBD1 (6 bases). The V gene's germline CDR1 is KGHSH and CDR2 LQKENI. V was pared by 2 bases and J by 7 bases, with 15 bases between. This CDR3 has 14 amino acids. CDR3 nucleotide sequence: TGTGCCAGCTCACCAAAACAGGGTCTGGGAGAGCAGTACTTC. As protein: CASSPKQGLGEQYF.

The chain joins TRBV4-2 to TRBJ2-3; TRBD1 might be the D (6 bases). Looked up from germline, CDR1 is LGHNA and CDR2 is YNFKEQ. This CDR3 has 15 residues. V was trimmed by 3 bases and J by 4 bases, leaving 14 bases between them. CDR3 protein: CASSHNTGYSDTQYF. DNA for the CDR3: TGTGCCAGCAGCCATAACACAGGGTACTCAGATACGCAGTATTTT.

This clonotype was picked up a small number of times. The rearrangement links TRBV10-3 to TRBJ2-1; the D call may be TRBD1 or TRBD2 (7 bases each). CDR3 size: 16 residues. The germline V gene has CDR1 ENHRY and CDR2 SYGVKD. V lost 4 bases to trimming and J lost 6 bases, with 19 bases between them. DNA of the CDR3: TGTGCCATCAGTGGGCAGGGGGGGGGAAAAAGCAATGAGCAGTTCTTC. As protein: CAISGQGGGKSNEQFF.

This clonotype was seen at least ten times. This rearrangement joins TRBV12-3 or TRBV12-4 to TRBJ1-4, with D perhaps matching TRBD1 (5 bases). CDR3 length: 14 amino acids. V was pared by 3 bases and J by 4 bases, with 9 bases between. The DNA for the CDR3 is TGTGCCAGCAGTTTGAGGCAGGGTAATGAAAAACTGTTTTTT. It is translated as CASSLRQGNEKLFF.

Only a few counts were recorded for this clonotype. The chain recombines TRBV3-1 with TRBJ1-2, with D possibly TRBD1 on 5 matching bases. The CDR3 runs 13 residues. V lost 3 bases to trimming and J lost 5 bases, with 10 bases between them. Per the germline V gene, CDR1 is LGHDT and CDR2 is YNNKEL (reference sequence). CDR3 region: CASSHGGLYGYTF. DNA for the CDR3: TGTGCCAGCAGCCATGGGGGTTTGTATGGCTACACCTTC.

This clonotype has more than one count but fewer than ten. The J gene is TRBJ1-2, the V gene TRBV20-1, with D possibly being TRBD1 (5 bases). The V and J ends lost 4 bases and 4 bases respectively, with 16 bases between them. The CDR3 is made up of 14 amino acids. Germline V gene lookup returns CDR1 DFQATT and CDR2 SNEGSKA (reference sequence). The CDR3 DNA follows: TGCAGTGCTATTAGGGGAGGAGTCAGCTATGGCTACACCTTC. Its protein is CSAIRGGVSYGYTF.

The chain joins TRBV7-8 to TRBJ2-3, with D possibly TRBD2 on 7 matching bases. Germline-derived CDR1 and CDR2 are SGHVS and FQNEAQ. Trimming shortened V by 1 base and J by 5 bases, and 13 bases separated the two germline ends. The CDR3 sequence is 15 residues long. In DNA, the CDR3 is TGTGCCAGCAGCTTAGTACGGGGGGCCGGAGATACGCAGTATTTT. Its protein is CASSLVRGAGDTQYF.

The CDR3 sequence is CASSQRGPPNEQFF. The CDR3 coding sequence is TGCGCCAGCAGCCAACGGGGGCCCCCCAATGAGCAGTTCTTC. The J gene is TRBJ2-1, the V gene TRBV4-3; D tentatively reads TRBD1 or TRBD2 (6 bases each). The CDR3 consists of 14 residues. Germline CDR1 is LGHNA and CDR2 is YSLEER. The V end lost 2 bases, the J end lost 6 bases, and 11 bases lay between the germline ends.

This clonotype showed up many times. The rearrangement joins TRBV6-5 to TRBJ2-7; D uncertain. Trimming pared 0 bases from V and 4 bases from J, leaving 10 bases between. The germline V gene has CDR1 MNHEY and CDR2 SVGAGI. This CDR3 contains 14 residues. The CDR3 coding sequence is TGTGCCAGCAGTTACTCTGGCAGAGTGTACGAGCAGTACTTC. As protein: CASSYSGRVYEQYF.

This clonotype was observed at least ten times. The chain has TRBV7-2 and TRBJ2-1, with 9 bases fitting TRBD2. Germline V gene lookup returns CDR1 SGHTA and CDR2 FQGNSA. V lost 5 bases to trimming and J lost 3 bases; unmatched junction nucleotides: 5. The CDR3 length is 15 residues. As DNA, the CDR3 is TGTGCCAGCAGCACGCGGGGGGGGAACTACAATGAGCAGTTCTTC. Amino acid sequence: CASSTRGGNYNEQFF.

This clonotype was seen many times. The genes are TRBV12-3 or TRBV12-4 and TRBJ2-1, with 7 bases that match TRBD2. The CDR3 runs to 16 residues. Trimming took 2 bases from V and 6 from J; bases not matched to a gene: 10. CDR3 region: CASSLSRLASLNEQFF. The CDR3 DNA reads as TGTGCCAGCAGTTTATCAAGACTAGCATCTCTCAATGAGCAGTTCTTC.

The V gene is TRBV20-1, the J gene TRBJ2-4; 11 bases align to TRBD1. CDR1 and CDR2 from the germline V gene are DFQATT and SNEGSKA (reference sequence). CDR3 length: 15 amino acids. J lost 5 bases, V lost 4 bases, and 7 bases had no gene match. CDR3 protein: CSAKLDRGRQNIQYF. For the CDR3, the DNA is TGCAGTGCTAAACTGGACAGGGGGCGGCAAAACATTCAGTACTTC.

The sample holds many counts of this clonotype. The chain recombines TRBV18 with TRBJ2-3; D not resolved. With 8 bases removed from V and 1 base from J, the gap between germline ends came to 10 bases. CDR3 length: 13 amino acids. Germline CDR1 is KGHSH and CDR2 is LQKENI. The CDR3 bases are TGTGCCAGCCGAGCCGCTGGCACAGATACGCAGTATTTT. Translation gives CASRAAGTDTQYF.

CDR3 residues: CASSKGDRGRHQPQHF. The CDR3 DNA sequence: TGTGCCAGCAGCAAAGGCGACAGGGGGCGGCATCAGCCCCAGCATTTT. The rearrangement joins TRBV21-1 to TRBJ1-5; the D segment call TRBD1 is taken from the table without a DNA check. TRBV21-1 is reported as a pseudogene. The CDR3 runs to 16 residues.

This clonotype was observed at least ten times. This chain links TRBV3-1 with TRBJ2-5; the D is unclear. V was pared by 4 bases and J by 4 bases, with 4 bases between. Germline V gives CDR1 LGHDT, CDR2 YNNKEL (reference sequence). This CDR3 has 11 amino acids. CDR3 DNA: TGTGCCAGCAGCCTAGCAGAGACCCAGTACTTC. Translating gives CASSLAETQYF.

In the case of this clonotype: Compared with germline, one end of the junction differs, possibly owing to a read error. V usage is TRBV24-1 and J usage is TRBJ1-2, with D unclear. CDR1 and CDR2 (germline): KGHDR, SFDVKD. The CDR3 is 13 amino acids. Here the CDR3 DNA reads TGTGCCACCAGTGGGAACAGTAACTATGGCTACAACTTC. Its protein product is CATSGNSNYGYNF.

This clonotype was counted ten times or more. The genes are TRBV4-3 and TRBJ2-5; D is possibly TRBD1 (6 bases). Looked up from germline, CDR1 is LGHNA and CDR2 is YSLEER. CDR3 length equals 14 residues. V lost 6 bases, J lost 7 bases, and 18 bases lay in between. The CDR3 here is CASSVSTGTGTQYF. Here the CDR3 DNA reads TGCGCCAGCAGTGTCTCAACAGGGACGGGGACCCAGTACTTC.